The clone carrying this TCR beta chain was picked up a small number of times. Seattle patients were enrolled during active infection and followed longitudinally. From germline, CDR1 is DFQATT and CDR2 SNEGSKA (reference sequence). This CDR3 is built from 10 residues. V lost 6 bases and J lost 3, with 5 bases in between. This sample stems from a study of blood T cell repertoires in COVID-19. The overall study: COVID-19 samples collected from the United States, Italy and Spain covered acute and convalescent phases.

In the original workflow: How many nucleated cells were present was estimated from reference gene primer amplification. The protocol was immunoSEQ multiplex PCR, while the TCRdb copy is restricted to in-frame clones and leaves out a portion. V and J calls and clone size are given by that table; D and trimming were obtained from the DNA. This table holds about 480,000 clones, roughly 87% found once. The source of this sequence is a man between 18 and 29 years old with COVID-19, enrolled during active disease. The chain links TRBV20-1 to TRBJ2-5; D gene ambiguous. Input material: peripheral blood. The CDR3: CSALKETQYF. The CDR3 DNA reads TGCAGTGCACTCAAAGAGACCCAGTACTTC.